This TCR beta chain comes out of a study of blood T cell repertoires in COVID-19. Sequencing was performed with immunoSEQ multiplex PCR; in TCRdb, only in-frame clones are kept and a portion is missing. Of 200,000 or so clones listed, 70% to 85% were seen once; the top ten hold roughly 6.9%. V dropped 6 bases and J dropped 5; count of bases not matched to a gene: 9. Germline V CDR1 and CDR2: MNHEY, SVGAGI. CDR3 length: 14 residues. The source material was peripheral blood. The receptor comes from a human donor with acute or convalescent COVID-19. The donor label of this sample is uncertain. The chain links TRBV6-5 to TRBJ1-2, with 7 bases identical to TRBD1. The CDR3 region is CASSPHDRVYGYTF. In DNA, the CDR3 is TGTGCCAGCAGCCCCCACGACAGGGTTTATGGCTACACCTTC.